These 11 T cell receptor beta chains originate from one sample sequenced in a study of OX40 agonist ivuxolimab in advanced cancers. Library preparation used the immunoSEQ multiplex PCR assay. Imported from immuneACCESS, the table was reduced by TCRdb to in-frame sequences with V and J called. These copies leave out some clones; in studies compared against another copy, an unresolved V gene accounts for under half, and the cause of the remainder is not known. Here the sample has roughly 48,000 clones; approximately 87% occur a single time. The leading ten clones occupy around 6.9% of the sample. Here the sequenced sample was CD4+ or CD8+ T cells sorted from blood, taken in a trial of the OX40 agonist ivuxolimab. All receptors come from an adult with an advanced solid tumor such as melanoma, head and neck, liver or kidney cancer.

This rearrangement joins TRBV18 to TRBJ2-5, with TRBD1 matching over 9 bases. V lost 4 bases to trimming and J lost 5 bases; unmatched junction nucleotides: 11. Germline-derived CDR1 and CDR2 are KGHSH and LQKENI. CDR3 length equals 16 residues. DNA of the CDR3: TGTGCCAGCTCACGGGACAGGGCAGGGTCTTTTGAGACCCAGTACTTC. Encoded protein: CASSRDRAGSFETQYF.

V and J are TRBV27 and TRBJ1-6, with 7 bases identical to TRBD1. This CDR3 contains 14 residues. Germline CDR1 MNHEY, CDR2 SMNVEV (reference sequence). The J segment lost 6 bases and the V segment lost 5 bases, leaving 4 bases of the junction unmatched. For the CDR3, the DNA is TGTGCCAGCAGTGAGACAGGGACTAATTCACCCCTCCACTTT. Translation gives CASSETGTNSPLHF.

CDR3: CSVSRDRPIFSSYNEQFF. The DNA for the CDR3 is TGCAGCGTCTCCCGGGACAGACCTATATTCAGCTCCTACAATGAGCAGTTCTTC. V usage is TRBV29-1 and J usage is TRBJ2-1; 7 bases agree with TRBD1. Trimming removed 6 bases from V and 0 bases from J; junction bases left unmatched: 17. The CDR3 extends over 18 amino acids. Germline lookup yields CDR1 SQVTM and CDR2 ANQGSEA.

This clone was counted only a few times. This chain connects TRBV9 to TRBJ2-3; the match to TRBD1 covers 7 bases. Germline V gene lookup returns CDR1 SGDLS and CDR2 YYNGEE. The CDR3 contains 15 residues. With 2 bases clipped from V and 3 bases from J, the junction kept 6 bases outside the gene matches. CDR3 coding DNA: TGTGCCAGCAGCGTTGGGACAGCGGAGACAGATACGCAGTATTTT. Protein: CASSVGTAETDTQYF.

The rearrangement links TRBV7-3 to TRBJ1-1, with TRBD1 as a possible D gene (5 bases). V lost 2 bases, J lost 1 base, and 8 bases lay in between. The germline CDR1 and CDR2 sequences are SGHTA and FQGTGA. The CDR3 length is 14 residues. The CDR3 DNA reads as TGTGCCAGCAGCTTAGGGGGAGCGAACACTGAAGCTTTCTTT. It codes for CASSLGGANTEAFF. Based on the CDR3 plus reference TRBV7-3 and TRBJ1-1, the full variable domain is GAGVSQTPSNKVTEKGKYVELRCDPISGHTALYWYRQSLGQGPEFLIYFQGTGAADDSGLPNDRFFAVRPEGSVSTLKIQRTERGDSAVYLCASSLGGANTEAFFGQGTRLTVV.

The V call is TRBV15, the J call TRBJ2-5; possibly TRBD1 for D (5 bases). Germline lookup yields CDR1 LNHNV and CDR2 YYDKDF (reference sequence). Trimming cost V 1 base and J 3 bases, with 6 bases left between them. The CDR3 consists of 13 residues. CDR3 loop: CATSRGQKETQYF. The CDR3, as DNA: TGTGCCACCAGCAGAGGACAGAAAGAGACCCAGTACTTC.

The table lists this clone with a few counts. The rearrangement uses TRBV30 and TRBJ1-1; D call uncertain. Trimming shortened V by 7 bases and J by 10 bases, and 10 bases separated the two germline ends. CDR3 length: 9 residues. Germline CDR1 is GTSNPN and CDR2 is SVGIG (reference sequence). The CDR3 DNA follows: TGTGCCTCGGACTACGGAGCTTTCTTT. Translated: CASDYGAFF.

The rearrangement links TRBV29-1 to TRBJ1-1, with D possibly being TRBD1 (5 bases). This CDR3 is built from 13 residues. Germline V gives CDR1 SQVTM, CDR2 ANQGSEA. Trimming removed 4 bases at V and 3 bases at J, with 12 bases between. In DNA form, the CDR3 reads TGCAGCGTTGGACTCAGGGCGGACACTGAAGCTTTCTTT. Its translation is CSVGLRADTEAFF.

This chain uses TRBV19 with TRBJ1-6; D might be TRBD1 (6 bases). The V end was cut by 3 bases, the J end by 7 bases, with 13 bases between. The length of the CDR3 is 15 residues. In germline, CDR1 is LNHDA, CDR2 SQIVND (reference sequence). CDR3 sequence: CASSITKRGNSPLHF. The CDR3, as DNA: TGTGCCAGTAGTATCACTAAAAGGGGGAATTCACCCCTCCACTTT.

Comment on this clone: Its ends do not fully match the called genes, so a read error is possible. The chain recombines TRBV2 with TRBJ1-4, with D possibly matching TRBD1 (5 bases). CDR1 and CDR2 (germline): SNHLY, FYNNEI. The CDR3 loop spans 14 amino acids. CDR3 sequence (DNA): TGTGCCAGCAGGGAAGGGGCGATTAATGAAAAACTGTTTTTT. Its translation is CASREGAINEKLFF.

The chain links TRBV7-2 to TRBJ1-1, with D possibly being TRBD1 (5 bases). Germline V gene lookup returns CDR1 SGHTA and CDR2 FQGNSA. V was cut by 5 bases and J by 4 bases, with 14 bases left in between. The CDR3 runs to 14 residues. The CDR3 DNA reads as TGTGCCAGCAGCCGGGAGGCAGGGTTCACTGAAGCTTTCTTT. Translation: CASSREAGFTEAFF.